This TCR beta chain was profiled in a study of glioma-infiltrating T cells after dendritic cell vaccination. Profiled with immunoSEQ multiplex PCR; TCRdb holds only in-frame clones, not every one. This repertoire shows 49,000 or so clones, around 86% found once; its top ten account for approximately 10%. This receptor was obtained from a human donor with glioblastoma. The material sequenced was blood, taken before dendritic cell vaccination.

CDR3 protein: CASSPLAGSNTGELFF. Written as DNA, the CDR3 is TGTGCCAGCAGCCCCTTGGCGGGGTCAAACACCGGGGAGCTGTTTTTT. J is TRBJ2-2 and V is TRBV4-2; weak D call: TRBD2 (6 bases). The CDR3 consists of 16 residues. V lost 4 bases, J lost 2 bases, and 14 bases lay in between. Germline CDR1 LGHNA, CDR2 YNFKEQ.